A selection of T cell receptor beta chains follows, all from one sample in a study of shared clonotypes between healthy human individuals. Sequenced by immunoSEQ multiplex PCR; TCRdb stores in-frame clones only, minus some. The sample has approximately 240,000 clones, under 80% seen once. The sequenced sample was memory CD4+ T cells sorted from blood. All receptors derive from a man aged 25-40 years in good health. Both conserved end residues are part of each CDR3. The D gene is left open where the match is weak. The listing skips clone size in some rows; elsewhere it reads once, few, many or a size class.

j_gene	d_gene	abundance	v_gene	CDR3nt	CDR3aa
TRBJ2-6	NA	NA	TRBV19	TGTGCCAGTAATGGGCAGGGGGCCAACGTCCTGACTTTC	CASNGQGANVLTF
TRBJ2-1	TRBD2	NA	TRBV10-1	TGCGCCAGCAGTGCACTAGCGGGAGTCTCCTACAATGAGCAGTTCTTC	CASSALAGVSYNEQFF
TRBJ2-5	NA	NA	TRBV7-9	TGTGCCAGCAGCACAGGGGCGGGGGGCTCCGAGACCCAGTACTTC	CASSTGAGGSETQYF
TRBJ2-7	TRBD1	few	TRBV15	TGTGCCACCAGCAGAGGGGGGGGACAGGGGACCTACGAGCAGTACTTC	CATSRGGGQGTYEQYF
TRBJ2-7	TRBD2	NA	TRBV7-9	TGTGCCAGCAGCGCGACTAGCGGGAGCTCCGAGCAGTACTTC	CASSATSGSSEQYF
TRBJ2-1	TRBD2	NA	TRBV5-8	TGTGCCAGCAGCTTGGTGGGGACCTCTAGCGGGAGTAGCAATGAGCAGTTCTTC	CASSLVGTSSGSSNEQFF
TRBJ2-2	NA	few	TRBV29-1	TGCAGCGTTGATACTTATCCCGGGGAGCTGTTTTTT	CSVDTYPGELFF
TRBJ2-6	NA	NA	TRBV6-1	TGTGCCAGCAGTGACGCATTGATCTCTGGGGCCAACGTCCTGACTTTC	CASSDALISGANVLTF
TRBJ2-5	TRBD1	few	TRBV7-2	TGTGCCAGCAGCCCAAACAGGGGGAAAGAGACCCAGTACTTC	CASSPNRGKETQYF
TRBJ2-7	NA	NA	TRBV20-1	TGCAGCCTTGGCGAGCAGTACTTC	CSLGEQYF
TRBJ2-7	TRBD1	few	TRBV27	TGTGCCAGCGGGACAGGATACTCCTACGAGCAGTACTTC	CASGTGYSYEQYF
TRBJ2-7	NA	many	TRBV2	TGTGCCAGCAGTGAAGTAAATCTAGCGCTGAACTACGAGCAGTACTTC	CASSEVNLALNYEQYF
TRBJ1-1	NA	NA	TRBV11-2	TGTGCCAGCAGTCCGGACGGGGGGAGGAACACTGAAGCTTTCTTT	CASSPDGGRNTEAFF
TRBJ2-1	TRBD1	NA	TRBV10-3	TGTGCCATCAAAGGACAGGGGGCGGATGAGCAGTTCTTC	CAIKGQGADEQFF
TRBJ1-1	NA	NA	TRBV28	TGTGCCAGCAGTTTACGGACCTGGAGAAATAGTGACGCTTTCTTT	CASSLRTWRNSDAFF
TRBJ2-1	NA	NA	TRBV11-3	TGTGCCAGCAGCCAACCCCCACTAGTTAATGAGCAGTTCTTC	CASSQPPLVNEQFF
TRBJ2-7	NA	NA	TRBV29-1	TGCAGCGTTTCGGACTCCTACGAGCAGTACTTC	CSVSDSYEQYF
TRBJ2-7	NA	NA	TRBV21-1	TGTGCCAGCAGCATCAACCCCGGGACAGGGGACTCCTACGAGCAGTACTTC	CASSINPGTGDSYEQYF
TRBJ2-5	TRBD2	NA	TRBV7-7	TGTGCTAGCAGCTCGGCCGCGAGCGGGACCCCCCAAGAGACCCAGTACTTC	CASSSAASGTPQETQYF
TRBJ2-1	NA	few	TRBV5-5	TGTGCCAGCAGCTTGCGGACCCGGGAGAATGAGCAGTTCTTC	CASSLRTRENEQFF
TRBJ2-1	NA	few	TRBV18	TGTGCCAGCTCATCATTCGCCGGGGTTTACAATGAGCAGTTCTTC	CASSSFAGVYNEQFF
TRBJ1-2	NA	few	TRBV19	TGTGCCAGTAGTCGCCTGCCGGACAGCTACGGCTACACCTTC	CASSRLPDSYGYTF
TRBJ2-3	NA	many	TRBV15	TGTGCCACCAGGGAGGGAACCACAGATACGCAGTATTTT	CATREGTTDTQYF
TRBJ2-5	NA	NA	TRBV7-9	TGTGCCAGCAGCTCCGCCATATGGGGGGCTCGGGAGACCCAGTACTTC	CASSSAIWGARETQYF
TRBJ2-2	NA	NA	TRBV5-1	TGCGCCAGCAGACAAACGCCCAACACCGGGGAGCTGTTTTTT	CASRQTPNTGELFF